A single count supports the clone carrying this T cell receptor (beta chain). Some clones are missing from TCRdb's copy, which holds only in-frame ones; the method was immunoSEQ multiplex PCR. The sample lists fewer than 50,000 clones, more than 65% occurring once. This entry belongs to a study of blood T cell repertoires in COVID-19. From germline, CDR1 is SGHRS and CDR2 YFSETQ. The V gene lost 0 bases and the J gene lost 4 bases, with 14 bases spanning the gap. The CDR3 has 15 amino acids. The chain combines TRBV5-1 with TRBJ2-7, with D maybe TRBD2 (5 bases). Input material: peripheral blood. This TCR was recovered from a man aged 80 or over with acute or convalescent COVID-19. CDR3 region: CASSLVGGPLYEQYF. The DNA for the CDR3 is TGCGCCAGCAGCTTGGTCGGCGGGCCTTTATACGAGCAGTACTTC.